The clone carrying this T cell receptor (beta chain) was counted ten times or more. Its antigen is still unknown. TCRbeta libraries were built with three rounds of nested PCR, modified from ARM-PCR. Via MiXCR, TCRdb re-called the multiplex PCR reads, giving one row per CDR3 protein. The sample includes under 45,000 distinct CDR3 sequences, 60% seen only once; the top ten take about 41%. This specimen comes from a study of tumor and adjacent non-tumor tissue in lung cancer. Study as a whole: Patients were aged roughly 31 to 76, 9 to 10 men and a handful of women, stage I to III.

Overall study findings and caveats: Compared with tumor, normal lung showed significantly lower TCR diversity.

The template was RNA from unsorted bulk tissue. The normal lung tissue was taken more than 3 cm from the tumor edge. The CDR3 totals 17 residues. Germline-derived CDR1 and CDR2 are MGHRA and YSYEKL. V lost 1 base to trimming and J lost 5 bases; unmatched junction nucleotides: 12. The sequenced sample was distant non-tumor lung tissue. This chain joins TRBV4-1 and TRBJ2-7; 9 bases agree with TRBD2. The TCR comes from a man aged 50 or older with non-small cell lung cancer. CDR3: CASSQVMVAGGFHEQYF. Here the CDR3 DNA reads TGCGCCAGCAGCCAAGTGATGGTCGCGGGAGGGTTCCACGAGCAGTACTTC.